The 4 T cell receptor beta chains below all came from one sample that was sequenced in a study of lung T cells in sarcoidosis with Löfgren's syndrome. One entry per CDR3 protein, called by TCRdb with MiXCR from the reads. This table holds under 25,000 distinct CDR3 sequences, 21% found once. The sequenced sample consisted of CD4+ T cells from bronchoalveolar lavage. These receptors were collected from a human donor with sarcoidosis (Löfgren's syndrome or another form), or a control subject (not recorded which).

To note about this clonotype: Being one base from a much bigger clone, this may be a read error. The V call is TRBV7-2, the J call TRBJ2-4, with TRBD2 as a possible D gene (6 bases). V was pared by 5 bases and J by 0 bases, with 14 bases between. Per the germline V gene, CDR1 is SGHTA and CDR2 is FQGNSA. The CDR3 is 16 amino acids. CDR3 sequence (DNA): TGTGCCAGCAGCAGGGACTTGGGGTCAGCCAAAAACATTCAGTACTTC. It encodes CASSRDLGSAKNIQYF.

About this clonotype: A read error may be the cause here, since a much bigger clone is one base away. The genes are TRBV7-2 and TRBJ2-2; TRBD2 aligns across 8 bases. The V and J ends lost 6 bases and 3 bases, in that order; junction bases with no gene match: 6. The CDR3 contains 15 residues. In germline, CDR1 is SGHTA, CDR2 FQGNSA. CDR3 in DNA: TGTGCCAGCAGGCCGGGAGGGCCGGACACCGGGGAGCTGTTTTTT. As protein: CASRPGGPDTGELFF.

The chain is built from TRBV6-6 and TRBJ2-2; TRBD2 might be the D (7 bases). The CDR3 sequence is 16 residues long. Trimming removed 1 base from V and 4 bases from J, with 13 bases in between. Germline V gives CDR1 MNHNY, CDR2 SVGAGI (reference sequence). DNA for the CDR3: TGTGCCAGCAGTTACTTAGGGGGAGGGCCCACCGGGGAGCTGTTTTTT. As protein: CASSYLGGGPTGELFF.

This clonotype was picked up many times. The rearrangement joins TRBV20-1 to TRBJ1-5; possible D gene TRBD1, 6 bases. Germline V gene lookup returns CDR1 DFQATT and CDR2 SNEGSKA (reference sequence). V dropped 0 bases and J dropped 1 base, with 19 bases sitting between them. CDR3 length: 18 residues. The CDR3 bases are TGCAGTGCTAGAGATCAGGGGAGGGACGGACGCAGCAATCAGCCCCAGCATTTT. Protein sequence: CSARDQGRDGRSNQPQHF.